This T cell receptor beta chain was captured by sequencing in a study of blood T cell repertoires in COVID-19. Original data processing: Researchers report that nucleated cell counts were estimated from reference gene primer amplification. Clones were sequenced by immunoSEQ multiplex PCR, and TCRdb holds only the in-frame ones, with some missing. V, J and clone size reflect that table, while D and trimming were determined from the DNA. Of roughly 68,000 clones in the sample, roughly 80% are singletons; the top ten hold 3.8%. CDR1 KGHSH and CDR2 LQKENI come from the germline V gene. Losses at the gene ends were 5 bases for V and 4 bases for J; bases not matched to a gene: 4. CDR3 length: 13 amino acids.

This receptor was taken from a woman in her thirties or forties with acute COVID-19. The chain carries TRBV18 and TRBJ2-7, with 8 positions matching TRBD2. Sequenced material: PBMCs or T cells enriched from blood (not recorded which). This chain's CDR3 is CASSSGGQYEQYF. The CDR3 DNA follows: TGTGCCAGCTCATCGGGAGGGCAATACGAGCAGTACTTC.